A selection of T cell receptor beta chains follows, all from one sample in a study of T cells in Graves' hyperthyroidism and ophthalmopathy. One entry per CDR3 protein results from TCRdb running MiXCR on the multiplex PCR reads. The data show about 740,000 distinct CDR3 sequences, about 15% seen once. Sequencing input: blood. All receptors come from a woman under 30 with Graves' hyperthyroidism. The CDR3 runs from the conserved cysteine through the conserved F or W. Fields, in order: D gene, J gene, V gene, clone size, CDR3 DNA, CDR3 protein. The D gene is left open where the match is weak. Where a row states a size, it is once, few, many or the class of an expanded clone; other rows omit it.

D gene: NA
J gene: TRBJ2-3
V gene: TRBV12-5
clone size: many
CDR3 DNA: TGTGCTAGTGGCTCATCCACCCTACCGGGGCCGAGCACAGATACGCAGTATTTT
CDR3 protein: CASGSSTLPGPSTDTQYF

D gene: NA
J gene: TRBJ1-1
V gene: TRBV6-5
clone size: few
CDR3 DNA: TGTGCCAGCAGTTACGTCGGAGGGGACACTGAAGCTTTCTTT
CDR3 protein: CASSYVGGDTEAFF

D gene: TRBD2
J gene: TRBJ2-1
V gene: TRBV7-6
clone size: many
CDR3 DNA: TGTGCCAGCAGCTTAATGGGGGGGACTAGCGGATACAATGAGCAGTTCTTC
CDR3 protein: CASSLMGGTSGYNEQFF

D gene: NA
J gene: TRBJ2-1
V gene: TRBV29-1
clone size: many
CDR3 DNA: TGCAGCGTTGAAGAGGGAGCGGCAAGCTCCTACAATGAGCAGTTCTTC
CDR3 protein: CSVEEGAASSYNEQFF

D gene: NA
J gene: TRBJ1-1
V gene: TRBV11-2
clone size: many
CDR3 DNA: TGTGCCAGCAGCTCTAGTCGGACTGAAGCTTTCTTT
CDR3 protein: CASSSSRTEAFF

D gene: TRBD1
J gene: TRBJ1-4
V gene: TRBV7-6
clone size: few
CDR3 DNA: TGTGCCAGCAGCCTCCCAGGGCCGACAGGGTACGATGAAAAACTGTTTTTT
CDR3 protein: CASSLPGPTGYDEKLFF

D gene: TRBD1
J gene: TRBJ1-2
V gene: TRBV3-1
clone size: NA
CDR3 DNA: TGTGCCAGCAGCCAGGACACAGGGGGCGGTGGCTACACCTTC
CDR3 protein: CASSQDTGGGGYTF

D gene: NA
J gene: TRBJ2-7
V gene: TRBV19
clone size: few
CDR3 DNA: TGTGCCAGTAGTATGAACTACGAGCAGTACTTC
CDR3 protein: CASSMNYEQYF

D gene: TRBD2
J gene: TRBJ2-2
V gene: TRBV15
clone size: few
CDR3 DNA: TGTGCCACCAGCAGAGTAGGCGGGAGGGTCACCGGGGAGCTGTTTTTT
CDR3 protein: CATSRVGGRVTGELFF

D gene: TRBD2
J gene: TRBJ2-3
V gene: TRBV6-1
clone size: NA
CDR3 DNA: TGTGCCAGCAGTCGGACTAGCGGGAATACGCAGTATTTT
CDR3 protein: CASSRTSGNTQYF

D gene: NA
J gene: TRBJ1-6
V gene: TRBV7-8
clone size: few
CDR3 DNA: TGTGCCAGCAGCTTAGCGCCAGAATCACCCCTCCACTTT
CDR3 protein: CASSLAPESPLHF

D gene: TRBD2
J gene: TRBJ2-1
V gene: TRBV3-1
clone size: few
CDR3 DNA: TGTGCCAGCTGCTGGACTAGCGGGAAATACAATGGGCAGTTCTTC
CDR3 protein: CASCWTSGKYNGQFF

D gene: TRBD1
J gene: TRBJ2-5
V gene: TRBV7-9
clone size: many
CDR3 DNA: TGTGCCAGCAGCTTAGGAGACAGGGGACCTCAAGAGACCCAGTACTTC
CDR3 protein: CASSLGDRGPQETQYF

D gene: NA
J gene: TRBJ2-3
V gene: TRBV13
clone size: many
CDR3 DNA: TGTGCCAGCAGCACATTGAGGGAGAGTCAGTACACGCAGTATTTT
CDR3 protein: CASSTLRESQYTQYF

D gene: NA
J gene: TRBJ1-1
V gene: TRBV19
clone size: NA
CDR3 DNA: TGTGCCAGTAGTATAGGCAGTAACACTGAAGTTTTCTTT
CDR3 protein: CASSIGSNTEVFF

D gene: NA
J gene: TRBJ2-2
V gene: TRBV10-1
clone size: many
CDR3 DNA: TGCGCCAGCAGCGCTGCGCGGAACACCGGGGAGCTGTTTTTT
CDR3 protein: CASSAARNTGELFF

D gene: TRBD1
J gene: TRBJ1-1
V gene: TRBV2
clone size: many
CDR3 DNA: TGTGCCAGCAGTGAAGAGGGGACAGGGTTGAACACTGAAGCTTTCTTT
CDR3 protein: CASSEEGTGLNTEAFF

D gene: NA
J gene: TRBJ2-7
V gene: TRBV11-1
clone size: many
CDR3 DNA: TGTGCCAGCAGCTTAGAAGAGGGGCAGTACTTC
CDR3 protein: CASSLEEGQYF

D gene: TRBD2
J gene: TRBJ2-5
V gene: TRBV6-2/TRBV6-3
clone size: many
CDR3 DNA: TGTGCCAGCCGCCGACTAGCAAGTCCATCCGTTTACTTC
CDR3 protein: CASRRLASPSVYF

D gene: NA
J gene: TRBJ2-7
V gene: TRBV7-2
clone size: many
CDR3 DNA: TGTGCCAGCAGCCTAAGACTAGTGGTTTCCACCCCCTACGAGCAGTACTTC
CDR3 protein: CASSLRLVVSTPYEQYF

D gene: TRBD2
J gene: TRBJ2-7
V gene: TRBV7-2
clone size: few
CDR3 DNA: TGTGCCAGCAGCTCCGGTAGCGGGATTGAGCAGTACTTC
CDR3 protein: CASSSGSGIEQYF

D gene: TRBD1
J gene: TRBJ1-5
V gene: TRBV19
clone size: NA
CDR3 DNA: TGTGCCAGTAGGACTTTCGGGTTGGGACAGCGCAATCAGCCCCAGCATTTT
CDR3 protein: CASRTFGLGQRNQPQHF

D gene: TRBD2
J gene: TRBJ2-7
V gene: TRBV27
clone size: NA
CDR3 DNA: TGTGCCAGCAGTTCCCCCTCCCTAGCGGACTACGAGCAGTACTTC
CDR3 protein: CASSSPSLADYEQYF

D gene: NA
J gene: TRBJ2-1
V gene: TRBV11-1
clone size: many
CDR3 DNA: TGTGCCAGCAGCTTAGGGGGCCGGAGCTCCTACAATGAGCAGTTCTTC
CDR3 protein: CASSLGGRSSYNEQFF

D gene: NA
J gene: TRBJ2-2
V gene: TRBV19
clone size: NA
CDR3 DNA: TGTGCCAGTAGTATAGACAGGGAGGCCGGGGAGCTGTTTTTT
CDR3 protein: CASSIDREAGELFF

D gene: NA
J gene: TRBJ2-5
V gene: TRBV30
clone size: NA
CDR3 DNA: TGTGCCTGGAGTCCTTCAATGGGAGAGACCCAGTACTTC
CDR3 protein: CAWSPSMGETQYF

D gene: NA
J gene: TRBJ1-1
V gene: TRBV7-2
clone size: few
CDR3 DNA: TGTGCCAGCAGCCCTAGTCGGTTGGGCACTGAAGCTTTCTTT
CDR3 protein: CASSPSRLGTEAFF

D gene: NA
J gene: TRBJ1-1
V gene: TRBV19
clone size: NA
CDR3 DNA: TGTGCCAGTAGTATGGTGGGTGTGAACACTGAAGCTTTCTTT
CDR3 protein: CASSMVGVNTEAFF

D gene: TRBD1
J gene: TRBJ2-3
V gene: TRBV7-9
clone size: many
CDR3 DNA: TGTGCCAGCAGCCCCCCAAACAGGGGTTCGGATACGCAGTATTTT
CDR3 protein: CASSPPNRGSDTQYF

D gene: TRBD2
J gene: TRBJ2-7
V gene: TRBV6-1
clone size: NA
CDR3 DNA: TGTGCCAGCAGTGAGGGGGGGGGGATCGGTAGCTACGAGCAGTACTTC
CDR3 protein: CASSEGGGIGSYEQYF

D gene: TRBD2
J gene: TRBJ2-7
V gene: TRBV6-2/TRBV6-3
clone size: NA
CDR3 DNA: TGTGCCAGCACCCGAACCGGACTAGCTACCTACAATGAGCAGTACTTC
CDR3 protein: CASTRTGLATYNEQYF

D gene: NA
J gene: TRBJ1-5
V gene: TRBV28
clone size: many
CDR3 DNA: TGTGCCACCCATCTAGACAGAATGGGATATAGCAATCAGCCCCAGCATTTT
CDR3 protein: CATHLDRMGYSNQPQHF

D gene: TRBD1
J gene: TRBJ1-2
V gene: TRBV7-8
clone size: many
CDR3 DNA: TGTGCCAGCAGCTTAGCGATTATCCGACAGGGGATCGGGACTAACTATGGCTACACCTTC
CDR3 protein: CASSLAIIRQGIGTNYGYTF